The source of this T cell receptor beta chain is a study of radiotherapy plus CTLA-4 blockade in lung cancer. This clone was detected only a few times. Here immunoSEQ multiplex PCR was the method, and the copy in TCRdb shows in-frame clones only, minus some. Of around 71,000 clones in the sample, less than 85% were seen once. The sequence was collected from a human donor with non-small cell lung cancer whose response to radiotherapy plus ipilimumab could not be evaluated. Some clones in this sample may be carry-over from other donors' samples. The sequenced sample was peripheral blood, obtained from a patient treated with radiotherapy plus ipilimumab.

CDR3 coding DNA: TGTGCCAGCCGGGGGACGAACACTGAAGCTTTCTTT. This sequence encodes CASRGTNTEAFF. The chain couples TRBV2 to TRBJ1-1; tentative D call: TRBD1 (5 bases). Per germline, CDR1 SNHLY and CDR2 FYNNEI. The CDR3 is 12 amino acids. V lost 8 bases to trimming and J lost 1 base, with 8 bases between them.